These 10 T cell receptor beta chains were sequenced from one sample in a study of monozygotic twins with inflammatory bowel disease. Reanalyzing the 5' RACE reads, TCRdb keeps one entry per CDR3 protein, without DNA. The table for this sample gives about 330,000 distinct CDR3 sequences. Input material: blood. These TCRs come from a human donor with ulcerative colitis or Crohn's disease, or a healthy co-twin of an affected twin (not recorded which).

The chain links TRBV6-2 or TRBV6-3 to TRBJ2-1; TCRdb designates TRBD2, a call that cannot be tested without DNA. Germline-derived CDR1 and CDR2 are MNHEY and SVGEGT. The CDR3 has 13 residues. The CDR3 sequence: CASSLWEGLEQFF.

The genes are TRBV7-3 and TRBJ2-1. This CDR3 is built from 13 residues. From germline, CDR1 is SGHTA and CDR2 FQGTGA. The CDR3 protein is CASSLAGSNEQFF.

The chain employs TRBV20-1 and TRBJ2-7; with no DNA, the TCRdb D assignment of TRBD1 cannot be verified. Germline CDR1 is DFQATT and CDR2 is SNEGSKA (reference sequence). CDR3 size: 15 residues. The CDR3 is CSAFQTGTYYYEQYF.

The chain has TRBV6-4 and TRBJ2-3. The germline V gene has CDR1 MRHNA and CDR2 SNTAGT. The CDR3 contains 13 residues. CDR3 amino acids: CASSDRSTDTQYF.

Here the CDR3 reads CASSLAKTSGRNEQFF. This chain links TRBV5-1 with TRBJ2-1; the D call from TCRdb, TRBD2, cannot be confirmed without DNA. Looked up from germline, CDR1 is SGHRS and CDR2 is YFSETQ. The CDR3 runs 16 residues.

This rearrangement joins TRBV7-9 to TRBJ2-7; the D call from TCRdb, TRBD2, cannot be confirmed without DNA. CDR3 length: 14 amino acids. From germline, CDR1 is SEHNR and CDR2 FQNEAQ (reference sequence). The CDR3 sequence is CASSQREGTYEQYF.

This rearrangement joins TRBV7-9 to TRBJ1-2. The CDR3 sequence is 12 residues long. Germline V gene data show CDR1 as SEHNR and CDR2 as FQNEAQ (reference sequence). CDR3 residues: CASETTSRGYTF.

This sequence joins TRBV4-3 and TRBJ2-5; TCRdb's D call, TRBD2, is unchecked because there is no DNA. The CDR3 extends over 17 amino acids. The germline V gene has CDR1 LGHNA and CDR2 YSLEER. The CDR3 spells CASSPVGWRGEQETQYF.

The chain recombines TRBV12-3 or TRBV12-4 with TRBJ1-4. The CDR3 sequence is 16 residues long. CDR3 in amino acids: CASSREAGPAGEKLFF.

This rearrangement joins TRBV20-1 to TRBJ1-5. The CDR3 totals 15 residues. CDR1 and CDR2 from the germline V gene are DFQATT and SNEGSKA (reference sequence). CDR3 region: CSARGSRGWNQPQHF.